A selection of T cell receptor beta chains follows, all from one sample in a study of control samples from healthy donors and cancer patients. Measured with immunoSEQ multiplex PCR; TCRdb has only the in-frame clones, and not every one. The sample lists around 51,000 clones; about four fifths were seen once. Sequenced input: blood. The receptors come from a man between 65 and 85 years old in good health. Both conserved end residues are part of each CDR3. D genes are given only for firm matches. A row's size may be missing; if present it is once, few, many or a size class.

V gene: TRBV12-3/TRBV12-4
D gene: NA
clone size: few
J gene: TRBJ2-2
CDR3 DNA: TGTGCCAGCACCCCGAACACCGGGGAGCTGTTTTTT
CDR3 protein: CASTPNTGELFF

V gene: TRBV7-8
D gene: TRBD1
clone size: NA
J gene: TRBJ1-1
CDR3 DNA: TGTGCCAGCAGCCTAGGACAGGTCTTTATCAATCCCACTGAAGCTTTCTTT
CDR3 protein: CASSLGQVFINPTEAFF

V gene: TRBV2
D gene: NA
clone size: NA
J gene: TRBJ2-7
CDR3 DNA: TGTGCCAACTCGGACGGATTCTACGAGCAGTACTTC
CDR3 protein: CANSDGFYEQYF

V gene: TRBV2
D gene: TRBD1
clone size: NA
J gene: TRBJ2-3
CDR3 DNA: TGTGCCAGCAGTGAAACCTACAGGGGCCAAAGCACAGATACGCAGTATTTT
CDR3 protein: CASSETYRGQSTDTQYF

V gene: TRBV12-1
D gene: NA
clone size: NA
J gene: TRBJ2-5
CDR3 DNA: TGTGCCAGCAGCTTTGTAGCGAATGTGAGAGCCCAGTACTTC
CDR3 protein: CASSFVANVRAQYF

V gene: TRBV2
D gene: NA
clone size: once
J gene: TRBJ2-5
CDR3 DNA: TGTGCCAGCAGTGAGGACAGCCGAGAGACCCAGTACTTC
CDR3 protein: CASSEDSRETQYF

V gene: TRBV13
D gene: NA
clone size: NA
J gene: TRBJ1-4
CDR3 DNA: TGTGCCAGCAGCCCGCGAGCGGGATGGAATGAAAAACTGTTTTTT
CDR3 protein: CASSPRAGWNEKLFF

V gene: TRBV2
D gene: NA
clone size: NA
J gene: TRBJ1-4
CDR3 DNA: TGTGCCAGCAGGGCCACAGTGGCTAATGAAAAACTGTTTTTT
CDR3 protein: CASRATVANEKLFF

V gene: TRBV19
D gene: TRBD2
clone size: NA
J gene: TRBJ2-2
CDR3 DNA: TGTGCCAGTAGTATTGGGTCCGGGACTAGCGTCCCCGGGGAGCTGTTTTTT
CDR3 protein: CASSIGSGTSVPGELFF

V gene: TRBV28
D gene: TRBD1
clone size: NA
J gene: TRBJ1-3
CDR3 DNA: TGTGCCAGCAGTTTAAACAGGGGCCTTCTCTCTGGAAACACCATATATTTT
CDR3 protein: CASSLNRGLLSGNTIYF

V gene: TRBV5-4
D gene: NA
clone size: few
J gene: TRBJ1-1
CDR3 DNA: TGTGCCAGCAGCGGGCCCATGGACACTGAAGCTTTCTTT
CDR3 protein: CASSGPMDTEAFF

V gene: TRBV30
D gene: NA
clone size: NA
J gene: TRBJ1-2
CDR3 DNA: TGTGCCTGGAACAGTCTCAGCTATGGCTACACCTTC
CDR3 protein: CAWNSLSYGYTF

V gene: TRBV13
D gene: TRBD1
clone size: NA
J gene: TRBJ1-3
CDR3 DNA: TGTGCCAGCAGCTTGGACAGGGGAGGGCACACCATATATTTT
CDR3 protein: CASSLDRGGHTIYF

V gene: TRBV19
D gene: TRBD1
clone size: NA
J gene: TRBJ1-1
CDR3 DNA: TGTGCCAGTTCGGGCAGGGGGTTTACTGAAGCTTTCTTT
CDR3 protein: CASSGRGFTEAFF

V gene: TRBV7-6
D gene: TRBD2
clone size: NA
J gene: TRBJ2-5
CDR3 DNA: TGTGCCAGCAGCTTAGCTGGTTCGGGAGGGGAGACCCAGTACTTC
CDR3 protein: CASSLAGSGGETQYF

V gene: TRBV2
D gene: NA
clone size: NA
J gene: TRBJ1-2
CDR3 DNA: TGTGCCAGCAGTGAACCCTGGGAAGCTGGCTACACCTTC
CDR3 protein: CASSEPWEAGYTF

V gene: TRBV6-6
D gene: TRBD1
clone size: few
J gene: TRBJ2-5
CDR3 DNA: TGTGCCAGCAGTTACCCACACCGACAGGGCCAAGAGACCCAGTACTTC
CDR3 protein: CASSYPHRQGQETQYF

V gene: TRBV5-1
D gene: TRBD1
clone size: NA
J gene: TRBJ2-5
CDR3 DNA: TGCGCCAGCAGCCCCGGGACAGGGGATATGACCCAGTACTTC
CDR3 protein: CASSPGTGDMTQYF

V gene: TRBV19
D gene: TRBD1
clone size: few
J gene: TRBJ1-4
CDR3 DNA: TGTGCCAGTAGTAAAGGGACAGGGATTAATGAAAAACTGTTTTTT
CDR3 protein: CASSKGTGINEKLFF

V gene: TRBV11-2
D gene: NA
clone size: NA
J gene: TRBJ1-2
CDR3 DNA: TGTGCCAGCAGCTTTCGCAGCGGGTATGGCTACACCTTC
CDR3 protein: CASSFRSGYGYTF

V gene: TRBV19
D gene: NA
clone size: NA
J gene: TRBJ2-1
CDR3 DNA: TGTGCCAGTAGTATATTAGCCAACAATGAGCAGTTCTTC
CDR3 protein: CASSILANNEQFF

V gene: TRBV9
D gene: TRBD1
clone size: NA
J gene: TRBJ1-2
CDR3 DNA: TGTGCCAGCAGCGTAGACCGGACAGGCCATGGCTACACCTTC
CDR3 protein: CASSVDRTGHGYTF

V gene: TRBV21-1
D gene: NA
clone size: NA
J gene: TRBJ2-3
CDR3 DNA: TGTGCCAGCAGCCTCAGGCACGGGTACCTGAGGAGCACAGATACGCAGTATTTT
CDR3 protein: CASSLRHGYLRSTDTQYF